This TCR beta chain comes out of a study of T-cell memory formation after mild COVID-19. Of note for this clonotype: The target antigen is unknown.

The V end lost 5 bases, the J end lost 5 bases, and 15 bases lay between the germline ends. Germline CDR1 reads LGHDT; CDR2 reads YNNKEL (reference sequence). There are 15 residues in the CDR3. Study-level results: For second-wave clones that peaked at day 37, SARS-CoV-2 specificity went unverified.

TCRdb reprocessed the 5' RACE reads via MiXCR and lists one record per CDR3 protein. The sample holds around 300,000 distinct CDR3 sequences, around an eighth seen once. The origin of this receptor is a man younger than 30 who had mild COVID-19 (a few samples of this study predate the infection). Cell type and time point are not known. Specimen: PBMCs or a T cell subset sorted from them (not recorded which). The chain has TRBV3-1 and TRBJ2-2, with a weak D call TRBD2 (7 bases). The CDR3 nucleotides read TGTGCCAGCAGCATTTGGGGGGGCCAAACCGGGGAGCTGTTTTTT. This gives the protein CASSIWGGQTGELFF.